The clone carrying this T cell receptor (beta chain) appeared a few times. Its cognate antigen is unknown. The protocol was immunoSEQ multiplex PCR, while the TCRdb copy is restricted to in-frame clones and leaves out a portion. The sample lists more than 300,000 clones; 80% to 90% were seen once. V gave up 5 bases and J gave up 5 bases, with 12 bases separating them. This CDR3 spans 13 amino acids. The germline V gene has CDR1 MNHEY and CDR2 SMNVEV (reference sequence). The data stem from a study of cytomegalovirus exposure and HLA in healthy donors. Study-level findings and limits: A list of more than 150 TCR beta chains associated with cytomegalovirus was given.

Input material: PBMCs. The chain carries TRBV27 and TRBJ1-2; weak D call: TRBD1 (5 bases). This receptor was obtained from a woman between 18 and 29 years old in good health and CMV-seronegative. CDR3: CASSPVDRYGYTF. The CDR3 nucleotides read TGTGCCAGCAGTCCAGTCGACAGATATGGCTACACCTTC.